Listed below are T cell receptor beta chains from one sample, sequenced in a study of T cells in tuberculosis. Assay: immunoSEQ multiplex PCR; the TCRdb copy retains only in-frame clones and omits some. In the table there are some 90,000 clones, approximately 91% of which are singletons. Sequencing was carried out using CD1b-GMM tetramer-negative cells sorted from PBMCs. The source of these receptors is an adult woman with latent tuberculosis. The CDR3 runs from the conserved cysteine through the conserved F or W. A D gene is named only where the DNA matches it firmly. The listing skips clone size in some rows; elsewhere it reads once, few, many or a size class.

J gene,CDR3 length,clone size,V gene,D gene,CDR3 DNA,CDR3 protein
TRBJ2-7,16,NA,TRBV11-2,TRBD1,TGTGCCAGCAGCTTAAGGTCCCGGGACAGATCCTACGAGCAGTACTTC,CASSLRSRDRSYEQYF
TRBJ2-7,16,NA,TRBV27,TRBD2,TGTGCCAGCAGTCCTTGGTCCAGCGGGGGGACCAGCGAGCAGTACTTC,CASSPWSSGGTSEQYF
TRBJ1-2,15,NA,TRBV2,TRBD1,TGTGCCAGCAGTCAAGAGGACAGGGGCAACTATGGCTACACCTTC,CASSQEDRGNYGYTF
TRBJ2-5,12,NA,TRBV11-2,NA,TGTGCCAGCAGCTTATCACGGGAGACCCAGTACTTC,CASSLSRETQYF
TRBJ2-5,14,NA,TRBV7-9,TRBD1,TGTGCCAGCAGCTCAACAGGGGGCGAAGAGACCCAGTACTTC,CASSSTGGEETQYF
TRBJ2-5,11,once,TRBV20-1,NA,TGCACTTCCCGCCGAGAAGAGACCCAGTACTTC,CTSRREETQYF
TRBJ2-3,14,NA,TRBV5-4,TRBD2,TGTGCCAGCAGCTTGGTGCGGGGGGGGGATACGCAGTATTTT,CASSLVRGGDTQYF
TRBJ2-5,12,NA,TRBV28,NA,TGTGCCAGCAGTTTATCCGGGGAGACCCAGTACTTC,CASSLSGETQYF
TRBJ1-1,12,NA,TRBV11-2,NA,TGTGCCAGCAGCTTAACGGTCACTGAAGCTTTCTTT,CASSLTVTEAFF
TRBJ1-3,15,NA,TRBV30,TRBD1,TGTGCCTGGAGTGCCAGGACAGGGTCTGGAAACACCATATATTTT,CAWSARTGSGNTIYF
TRBJ1-1,15,NA,TRBV5-1,NA,TGCGCCAGCAGCTTGGCGGGGAAGGGGAACACTGAAGCTTTCTTT,CASSLAGKGNTEAFF
TRBJ2-2,13,NA,TRBV29-1,TRBD1,TGCAGCGTTGGGACAGGGGCCACCGGGGAGCTGTTTTTT,CSVGTGATGELFF
TRBJ1-1,17,NA,TRBV5-1,NA,TGCGCCAGCAGCTTGTCCATAGTGCAGGGGCCTGACACTGAAGCTTTCTTT,CASSLSIVQGPDTEAFF
TRBJ1-6,15,once,TRBV2,TRBD1,TGTGCCAGCAGAACTGGGACAGTAGATAATTCACCCCTCCACTTT,CASRTGTVDNSPLHF
TRBJ1-6,14,once,TRBV27,NA,TGTGCCAGCAGTTTAAGAACCAGGGTGGGACCCCTCCACTTT,CASSLRTRVGPLHF
TRBJ1-6,13,NA,TRBV5-1,NA,TGCGCCAGCAGCTCATCAGGGGATTCACCCCTCCACTTT,CASSSSGDSPLHF
TRBJ1-3,15,NA,TRBV2,TRBD1,TGTGCCAGCGGGAAAGACAGGGCTAAAGGAAACACCATATATTTT,CASGKDRAKGNTIYF
TRBJ2-3,16,NA,TRBV30,NA,TGTGCCTGGAGGGGAGGCGACTCCTACCGCACAGATACGCAGTATTTT,CAWRGGDSYRTDTQYF
TRBJ1-5,17,NA,TRBV10-1,NA,TGCGCCAGCAGTGTTTGGGGCTCGGGGGTTAGCAATCAGCCCCAGCATTTT,CASSVWGSGVSNQPQHF
TRBJ1-2,13,NA,TRBV7-2,NA,TGTGCCAGCAGCTTAAAACAGGGCTATGGCTACACCTTC,CASSLKQGYGYTF
TRBJ2-1,14,large,TRBV28,TRBD2,TGTGCCAGCAGTTTTCCAGGACTAGCGAATGAGCAGTTCTTC,CASSFPGLANEQFF
TRBJ1-6,15,NA,TRBV7-9,NA,TGTGCCAGCAGCTTAGGTGACAGAATCAGTTCACCCCTCCACTTT,CASSLGDRISSPLHF
TRBJ1-2,15,NA,TRBV30,TRBD1,TGTGCCTGGGACAGGGGGCCCGGACAGAACTATGGCTACACCTTC,CAWDRGPGQNYGYTF
TRBJ2-1,11,NA,TRBV6-5,NA,TGTGCCAGCAGAAATAGCTGGGAGCAGTTCTTC,CASRNSWEQFF
TRBJ2-2,18,once,TRBV28,NA,TGTGCCAGCAGTTTAGTGGTAGGGAGGAGGGCCAGAGCCGGGGAGCTGTTTTTT,CASSLVVGRRARAGELFF
TRBJ2-3,16,NA,TRBV19,NA,TGTGCCAGTACCTCCAGGGGAGTTACGGTAGCAGATACGCAGTATTTT,CASTSRGVTVADTQYF
TRBJ1-4,17,NA,TRBV2,NA,TGTGCCAGCAGTGATCCTACTGACTGGAAGGCGAATGAAAAACTGTTTTTT,CASSDPTDWKANEKLFF
TRBJ2-3,16,NA,TRBV7-2,NA,TGTGCCAGCAGCTTAGAGGCGGGGAGGACCACAGATACGCAGTATTTT,CASSLEAGRTTDTQYF
TRBJ2-5,15,NA,TRBV18,TRBD1,TGTGCCAGCTCACCACCAGGTAGACAGGGAGAGACCCAGTACTTC,CASSPPGRQGETQYF
TRBJ2-2,12,NA,TRBV30,NA,TGTGCCCGAGGCGGGGAAACCGGGGAGCTGTTTTTT,CARGGETGELFF
TRBJ1-2,15,NA,TRBV7-2,NA,TGTGCCAGCAGCCCGGAGCCGGGGGAGAACTATGGCTACACCTTC,CASSPEPGENYGYTF
TRBJ2-7,15,few,TRBV27,TRBD1,TGTGCCAGCAGTCGCGGGACAGGGGGGAACTACGAGCAGTACTTC,CASSRGTGGNYEQYF
TRBJ2-2,15,NA,TRBV7-6,TRBD2,TGTGCCAGCAGTCGGGGGGGCCGGGTCACCGGGGAGCTGTTTTTT,CASSRGGRVTGELFF
TRBJ1-3,17,NA,TRBV27,NA,TGTGCCAGCAGTTTTCTGGGTGTGGGCTTTTCTGGAAACACCATATATTTT,CASSFLGVGFSGNTIYF
TRBJ2-3,14,NA,TRBV5-4,TRBD1,TGTGCCAGCAGCCTTGACAGGGTGACAGATACGCAGTATTTT,CASSLDRVTDTQYF
TRBJ1-1,14,NA,TRBV10-2,TRBD1,TGCGCCAGCATACAGGGGACGGCGAACACTGAAGCTTTCTTT,CASIQGTANTEAFF
TRBJ1-4,15,NA,TRBV6-1,TRBD1,TGTGCCAGCAAAAGTTGGGGGACAGAGAATGAAAAACTGTTTTTT,CASKSWGTENEKLFF
TRBJ1-4,15,NA,TRBV5-4,NA,TGTGCCAGCAGCTTGAGGGGGGGCTCGGATGAAAAACTGTTTTTT,CASSLRGGSDEKLFF
TRBJ1-1,17,NA,TRBV19,TRBD1,TGTGCCAGTAGTATAGGTGACAGGGTCCCTCCTAATACTGAAGCTTTCTTT,CASSIGDRVPPNTEAFF
TRBJ1-1,10,once,TRBV28,TRBD1,TGTGCCAGCCTCGGACAGGCCGCTTTCTTT,CASLGQAAFF
TRBJ2-4,18,NA,TRBV4-1,TRBD2,TGCGCCAGCAGCCAAGGACTAGCGGGGGGGCTAGCCAAAAACATTCAGTACTTC,CASSQGLAGGLAKNIQYF
TRBJ2-1,15,NA,TRBV7-8,NA,TGTGCCAGCAGCTTAGGGGGCGGCTCCTACAATGAGCAGTTCTTC,CASSLGGGSYNEQFF
TRBJ2-5,13,NA,TRBV7-2,TRBD2,TGTGCCAGCACAGCGGGGTCTCAAGAGACCCAGTACTTC,CASTAGSQETQYF
TRBJ1-1,11,NA,TRBV27,NA,TGTGCCACCATCACCAGGGGTGAAGCTTTCTTT,CATITRGEAFF
TRBJ1-2,15,NA,TRBV2,NA,TGTGCCAGCAGTCATGACTCGACGGGTAACTATGGCTACACCTTC,CASSHDSTGNYGYTF
TRBJ2-2,15,NA,TRBV6-1,TRBD2,TGTGCCACCTCGTGGGGGGGGGCGAACACCGGGGAGCTGTTTTTT,CATSWGGANTGELFF
TRBJ1-4,15,once,TRBV7-8,TRBD1,TGTGCCAGCAGCTTGGAGCGACAGGGAGCTGAAAAACTGTTTTTT,CASSLERQGAEKLFF
TRBJ2-2,15,NA,TRBV28,TRBD1,TGTGCCAGCAGCAGGGACAGGGGTCGCACCGGGGAGCTGTTTTTT,CASSRDRGRTGELFF
TRBJ2-2,14,once,TRBV6-6,NA,TGTGCCACCAGGGGGGTGGGGGGTCCCGGGGAGCTGTTTTTT,CATRGVGGPGELFF